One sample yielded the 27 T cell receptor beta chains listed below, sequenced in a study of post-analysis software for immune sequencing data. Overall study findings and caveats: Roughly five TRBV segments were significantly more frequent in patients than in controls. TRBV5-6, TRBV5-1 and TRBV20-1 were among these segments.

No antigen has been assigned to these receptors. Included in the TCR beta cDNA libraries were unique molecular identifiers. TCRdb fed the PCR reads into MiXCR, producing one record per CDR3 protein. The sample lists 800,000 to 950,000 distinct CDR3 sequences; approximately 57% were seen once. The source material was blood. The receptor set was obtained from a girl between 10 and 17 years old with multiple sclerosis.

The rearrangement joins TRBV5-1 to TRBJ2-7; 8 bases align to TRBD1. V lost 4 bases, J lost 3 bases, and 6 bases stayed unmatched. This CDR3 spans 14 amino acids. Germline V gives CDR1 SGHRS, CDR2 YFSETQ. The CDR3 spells CASSRDRRYYEQYF. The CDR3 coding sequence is TGCGCCAGCAGCCGGGACAGGAGGTACTACGAGCAGTACTTC.

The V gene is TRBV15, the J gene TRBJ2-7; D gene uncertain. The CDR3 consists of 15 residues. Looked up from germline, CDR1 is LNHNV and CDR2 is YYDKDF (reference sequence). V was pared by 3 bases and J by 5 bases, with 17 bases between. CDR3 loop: CATSRDQAKADEQYF. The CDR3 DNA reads TGTGCCACCAGCAGGGACCAGGCCAAGGCGGACGAGCAGTACTTC.

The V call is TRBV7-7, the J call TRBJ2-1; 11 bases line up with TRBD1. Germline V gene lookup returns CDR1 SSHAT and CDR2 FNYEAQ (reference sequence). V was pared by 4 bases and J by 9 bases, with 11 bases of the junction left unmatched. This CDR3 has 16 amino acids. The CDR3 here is CASSSTLSGTGGEQFF. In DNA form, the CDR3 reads TGTGCCAGCAGCTCGACTCTTTCCGGGACAGGGGGTGAGCAGTTCTTC.

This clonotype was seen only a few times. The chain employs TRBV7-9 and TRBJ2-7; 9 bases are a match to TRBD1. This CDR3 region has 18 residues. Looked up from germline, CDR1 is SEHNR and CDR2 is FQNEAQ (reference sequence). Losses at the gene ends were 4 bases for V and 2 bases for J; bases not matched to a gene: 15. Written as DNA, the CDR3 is TGTGCCAGCAGCTCCGGCCTTACAGGGGGCCCCCGAACCTACGAGCAGTACTTC. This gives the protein CASSSGLTGGPRTYEQYF. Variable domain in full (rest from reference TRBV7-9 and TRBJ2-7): DTGVSQNPRHKITKRGQNVTFRCDPISEHNRLYWYRQTLGQGPEFLTYFQNEAQLEKSRLLSDRFSAERPKGSFSTLEIQRTEQGDSAMYLCASSSGLTGGPRTYEQYFGPGTRLTVT.

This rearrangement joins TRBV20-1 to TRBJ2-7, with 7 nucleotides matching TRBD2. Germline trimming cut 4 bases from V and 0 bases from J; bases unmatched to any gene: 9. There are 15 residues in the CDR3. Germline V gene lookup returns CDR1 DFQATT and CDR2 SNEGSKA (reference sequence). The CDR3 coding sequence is TGCAGTGCTACGGTCCCTAGCGGTGCCTCCTACGAGCAGTACTTC. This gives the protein CSATVPSGASYEQYF.

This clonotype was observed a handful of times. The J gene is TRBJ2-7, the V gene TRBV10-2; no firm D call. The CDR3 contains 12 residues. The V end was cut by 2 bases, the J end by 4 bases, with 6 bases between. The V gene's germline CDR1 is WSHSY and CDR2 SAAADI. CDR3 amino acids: CASSERNYEQYF. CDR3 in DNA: TGCGCCAGCAGTGAGCGAAATTACGAGCAGTACTTC.

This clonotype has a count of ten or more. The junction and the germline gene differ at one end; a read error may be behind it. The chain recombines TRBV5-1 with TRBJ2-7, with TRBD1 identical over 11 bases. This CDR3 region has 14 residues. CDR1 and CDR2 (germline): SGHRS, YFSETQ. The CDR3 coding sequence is TGTGCCAGCAGTCCCGGGACAGGGGGCTACGAGCAGTACTTC. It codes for CASSPGTGGYEQYF.

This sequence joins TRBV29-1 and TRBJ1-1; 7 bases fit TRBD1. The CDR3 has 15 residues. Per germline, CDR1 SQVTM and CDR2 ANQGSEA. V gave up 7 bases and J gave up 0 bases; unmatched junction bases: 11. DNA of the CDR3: TGCAGCGCTGCAACAGGGGCAACCATGAACACTGAAGCTTTCTTT. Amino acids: CSAATGATMNTEAFF.

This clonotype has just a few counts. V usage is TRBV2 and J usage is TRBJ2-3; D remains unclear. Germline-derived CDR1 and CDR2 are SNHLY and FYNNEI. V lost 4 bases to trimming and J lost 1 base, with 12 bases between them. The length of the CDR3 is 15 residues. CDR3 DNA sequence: TGTGCCAGCAGTGGCCAAGCCGCGGGCACAGATACGCAGTATTTT. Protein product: CASSGQAAGTDTQYF.

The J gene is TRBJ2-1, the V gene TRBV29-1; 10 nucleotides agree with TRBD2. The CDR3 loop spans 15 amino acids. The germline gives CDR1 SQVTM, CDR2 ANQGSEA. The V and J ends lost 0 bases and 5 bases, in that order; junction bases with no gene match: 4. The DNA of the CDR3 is TGCAGCGTTGAAGATGGGACTAGCGCCCACAATGAGCAGTTCTTC. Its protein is CSVEDGTSAHNEQFF.

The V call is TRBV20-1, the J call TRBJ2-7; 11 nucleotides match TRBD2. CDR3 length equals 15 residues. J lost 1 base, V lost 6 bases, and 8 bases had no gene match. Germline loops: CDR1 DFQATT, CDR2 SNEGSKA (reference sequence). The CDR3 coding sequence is TGCAGTGCCATGACTAGCGGGGAACCTTCCTACGAGCAGTACTTC. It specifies CSAMTSGEPSYEQYF.

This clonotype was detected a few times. The CDR3 loop is CASTRTSLIETQYF. CDR3 in DNA: TGTGCCAGCACCAGAACTTCGCTGATAGAGACCCAGTACTTC. The chain links TRBV2 to TRBJ2-5; D call uncertain. Germline V gives CDR1 SNHLY, CDR2 FYNNEI. This CDR3 has 14 amino acids. Trimming pared 7 bases from V and 4 bases from J, leaving 16 bases between.

CDR3 amino acids: CSGSGTSGYEQYF. The CDR3 bases are TGCAGCGGGTCCGGGACTAGCGGCTACGAGCAGTACTTC. The V gene is TRBV29-1, the J gene TRBJ2-7; TRBD2 agrees at 11 bases. Per germline, CDR1 SQVTM and CDR2 ANQGSEA. This CDR3 region has 13 residues. J gave up 3 bases and V 7 bases, and 5 bases lay outside the gene matches.

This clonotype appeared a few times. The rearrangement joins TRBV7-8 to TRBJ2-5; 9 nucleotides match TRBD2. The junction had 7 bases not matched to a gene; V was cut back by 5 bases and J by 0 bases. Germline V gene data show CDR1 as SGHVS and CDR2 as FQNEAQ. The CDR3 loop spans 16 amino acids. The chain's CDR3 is CASSPGLARHQETQYF. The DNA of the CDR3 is TGTGCCAGCAGCCCAGGACTAGCGAGACACCAAGAGACCCAGTACTTC.

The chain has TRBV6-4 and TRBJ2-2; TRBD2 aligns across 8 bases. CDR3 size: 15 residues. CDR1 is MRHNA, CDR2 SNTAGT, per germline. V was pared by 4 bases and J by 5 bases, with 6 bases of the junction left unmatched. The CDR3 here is CASSALAGSTGELFF. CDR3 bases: TGTGCCAGCAGTGCCCTAGCGGGCTCGACCGGGGAGCTGTTTTTT.

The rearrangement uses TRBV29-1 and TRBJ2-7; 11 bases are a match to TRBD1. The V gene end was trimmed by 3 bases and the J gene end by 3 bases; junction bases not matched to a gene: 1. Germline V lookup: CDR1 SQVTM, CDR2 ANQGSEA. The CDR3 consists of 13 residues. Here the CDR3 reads CSVEGQGVYEQYF. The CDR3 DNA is TGCAGCGTTGAGGGACAGGGGGTCTACGAGCAGTACTTC.

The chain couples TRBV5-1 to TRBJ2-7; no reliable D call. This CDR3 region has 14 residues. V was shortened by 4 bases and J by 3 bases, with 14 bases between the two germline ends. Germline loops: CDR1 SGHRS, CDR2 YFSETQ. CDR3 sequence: CASSPQPKDYEQYF. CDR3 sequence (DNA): TGCGCCAGCAGCCCCCAACCTAAGGACTACGAGCAGTACTTC.

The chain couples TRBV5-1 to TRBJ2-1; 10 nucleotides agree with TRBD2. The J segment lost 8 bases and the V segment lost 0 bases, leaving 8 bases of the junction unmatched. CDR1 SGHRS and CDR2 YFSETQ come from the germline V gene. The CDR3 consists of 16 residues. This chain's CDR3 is CASSLALAGVVDEQFF. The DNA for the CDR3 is TGCGCCAGCAGCTTGGCCCTAGCGGGAGTGGTCGATGAGCAGTTCTTC.

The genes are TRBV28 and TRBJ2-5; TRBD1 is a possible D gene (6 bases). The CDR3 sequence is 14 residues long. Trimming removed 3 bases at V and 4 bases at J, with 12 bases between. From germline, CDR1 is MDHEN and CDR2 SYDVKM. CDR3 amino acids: CASSFNQGTETQYF. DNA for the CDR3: TGTGCCAGCAGTTTCAATCAGGGGACAGAGACCCAGTACTTC.

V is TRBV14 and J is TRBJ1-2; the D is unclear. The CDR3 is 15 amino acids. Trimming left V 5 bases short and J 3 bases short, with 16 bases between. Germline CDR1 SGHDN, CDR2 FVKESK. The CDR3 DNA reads TGTGCCAGCAGCAGGTCCAGACCAGGTGACTATGGCTACACCTTC. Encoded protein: CASSRSRPGDYGYTF.

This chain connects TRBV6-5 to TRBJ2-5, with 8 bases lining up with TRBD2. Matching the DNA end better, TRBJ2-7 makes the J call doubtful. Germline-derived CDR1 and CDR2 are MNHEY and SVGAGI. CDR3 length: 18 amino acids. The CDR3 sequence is CASSYPRRGRSVSDEQYF. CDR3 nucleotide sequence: TGTGCCAGCAGTTACCCTAGACGCGGGAGGTCAGTATCCGACGAGCAGTACTTC.

Written as DNA, the CDR3 is TGCGCCAGCAGCTTACGACAGGTGGCTCCCCGCTCTGGGGCCAACGTCCTGACTTTC. Amino acids: CASSLRQVAPRSGANVLTF. The rearrangement uses TRBV5-1 and TRBJ2-6, with D perhaps TRBD1 (6 bases). The CDR3 is 19 residues long. The germline V and J ends were trimmed by 2 bases and 0 bases, with 18 bases remaining between them. Germline V gene sequence: CDR1 SGHRS, CDR2 YFSETQ.

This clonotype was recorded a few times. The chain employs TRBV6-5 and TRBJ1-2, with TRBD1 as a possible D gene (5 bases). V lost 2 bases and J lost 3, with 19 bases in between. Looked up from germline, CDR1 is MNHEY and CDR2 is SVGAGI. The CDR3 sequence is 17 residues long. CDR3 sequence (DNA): TGTGCCAGCAGTTACAATGCCGCGGGGGTCTCCGACTATGGCTACACCTTC. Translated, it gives CASSYNAAGVSDYGYTF.

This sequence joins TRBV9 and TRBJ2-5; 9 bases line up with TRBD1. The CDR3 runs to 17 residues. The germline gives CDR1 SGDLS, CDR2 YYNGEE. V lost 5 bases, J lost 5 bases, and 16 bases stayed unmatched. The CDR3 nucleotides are TGTGCCAGCAGAGGGACAGGGTGCGGACGGCACAAGGAGACCCAGTACTTC. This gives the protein CASRGTGCGRHKETQYF.

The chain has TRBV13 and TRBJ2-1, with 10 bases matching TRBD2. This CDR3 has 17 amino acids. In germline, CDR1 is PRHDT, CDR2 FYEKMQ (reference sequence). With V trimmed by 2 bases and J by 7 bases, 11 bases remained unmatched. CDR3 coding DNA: TGTGCCAGCAGCTTATGGAGCGGGGGGGCCGTTGTGAATGAGCAGTTCTTC. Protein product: CASSLWSGGAVVNEQFF.

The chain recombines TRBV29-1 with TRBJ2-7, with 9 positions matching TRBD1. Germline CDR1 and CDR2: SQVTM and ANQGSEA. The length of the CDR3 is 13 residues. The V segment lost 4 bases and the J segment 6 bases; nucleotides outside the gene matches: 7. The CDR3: CSVAGTGICEQYF. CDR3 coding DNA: TGCAGCGTTGCCGGGACAGGGATCTGCGAGCAGTACTTC.

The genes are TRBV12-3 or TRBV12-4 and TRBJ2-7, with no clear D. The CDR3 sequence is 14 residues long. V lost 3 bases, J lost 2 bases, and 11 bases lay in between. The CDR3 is CASSFSQRAYEQYF. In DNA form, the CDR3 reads TGTGCCAGCAGTTTTTCCCAGAGAGCCTACGAGCAGTACTTC.